This record looks at one T cell receptor (beta chain) sequence and its context. Its matching antigen is unknown. The data stem from a study of shared clonotypes between healthy human individuals. Findings and caveats of the study: The study found about 5% of naive CD4 clonotypes shared across several donors.

Only CD45RO-negative cells positively selected for CCR7 counted as naive CD8 cells, so terminally differentiated effector memory CD45RA+ cells were excluded. The CDR3 is made up of 16 amino acids. Germline CDR1 SGHDN, CDR2 FVKESK. Trimming cost V 5 bases and J 2 bases; bases outside gene matches: 7. Here immunoSEQ multiplex PCR was the method, and the copy in TCRdb shows in-frame clones only, minus some. The sample shows about 1,800,000 clones, over 85% of them seen only once. Material: naive CD8+ T cells sorted from blood. The receptor's source is a man younger than 35 in good health. This chain joins TRBV14 and TRBJ1-4; 8 bases agree with TRBD1. CDR3 residues: CASSYWTGTTNEKLFF. In nucleotides, the CDR3 is TGTGCCAGCAGCTATTGGACAGGGACGACTAATGAAAAACTGTTTTTT.